This T cell receptor beta chain was sequenced during a study of T-cell memory formation after mild COVID-19. Study details: The two donors had largely donor-specific TCR clusters. Findings of the study overall: Contracting CD4+ clones were located mainly in CM and EM, and CD8+ clones in EMRA. Clones that contracted from day 15 to 85 were balanced CD4/CD8, while later expanders leaned CD4+.

A note on this clonotype: Its target is unknown.

Constant-segment-primed 5'RACE gave TCR alpha and TCR beta cDNA libraries with sample barcodes and UMIs. Each CDR3 protein is one row after TCRdb ran MiXCR on the 5' RACE reads. Among under 350,000 distinct CDR3 sequences listed, about a sixth were seen once. The material sequenced was PBMCs or a T cell subset sorted from them (not recorded which). The receptor was derived from a man between 18 and 35 years old who had mild COVID-19 (a few samples of this study predate the infection). Cell type and time point are not known.

CDR3 sequence reads: CASSLPADRNRNQPQHF. Here the CDR3 DNA reads TGTGCCAGCAGCTTACCTGCCGACAGGAACCGAAATCAGCCCCAGCATTTT. The chain is built from TRBV7-3 and TRBJ1-5; D possibly corresponds to TRBD1 (6 bases). The CDR3 loop spans 17 amino acids. The V gene's germline CDR1 is SGHTA and CDR2 FQGTGA. Trimming pared 2 bases from V and 4 bases from J, leaving 18 bases between.